Shown below are 9 T cell receptor beta chains from a single sample sequenced in a study of regulatory T cells in long-lasting Graves disease. Combining iRepertoire HTBI primers with Arm-PCR of CDR3 regions, the authors built TCR beta libraries. One entry per CDR3 protein results from TCRdb running MiXCR on the multiplex PCR reads. The sample shows 560,000 or so distinct CDR3 sequences, roughly 15% of them seen only once. Time point specified: newly diagnosed GD, antithyroid drugs for less than 3 months. Making the TCR library involved RNA that had been extracted from PBMCs. This sample was shared with a second study, whose subject was T cells in Graves' hyperthyroidism and ophthalmopathy.

Sample: peripheral blood mononuclear cells (PBMCs), taken at new diagnosis, from a patient treated with antithyroid drugs. All receptors derive from a man aged 18 to 30 with Graves disease.

This clonotype was observed at least ten times. The gene calls are TRBV20-1 and TRBJ2-7, with no clear D. Trimming pared 7 bases from V and 2 bases from J, leaving 9 bases between. The CDR3 extends over 11 amino acids. The germline V gene encodes CDR1 DFQATT and CDR2 SNEGSKA (reference sequence). The CDR3 sequence is CSVARAYEQYF. In nucleotides, the CDR3 is TGCAGTGTAGCCCGCGCCTACGAGCAGTACTTC.

This clonotype was observed at least ten times. V and J are TRBV6-5 and TRBJ2-5; TRBD2 matches 14 bases. CDR3 length equals 18 residues. The germline V gene has CDR1 MNHEY and CDR2 SVGAGI. V lost 0 bases to trimming and J lost 4 bases; unmatched junction nucleotides: 7. The CDR3 region has the DNA TGTGCCAGCAGTTACTCGCGACTAGCGGGAGGGGTGCCAGAGACCCAGTACTTC. Translation: CASSYSRLAGGVPETQYF.

The rearrangement links TRBV29-1 to TRBJ2-2; a weak D match, TRBD2 (5 bases). Trimming left V 4 bases short and J 3 bases short, with 12 bases between. This CDR3 has 14 amino acids. Germline CDR1 reads SQVTM; CDR2 reads ANQGSEA. The CDR3 DNA is TGCAGCGTTGGAGTAGCGACTTACACCGGGGAGCTGTTTTTT. Protein product: CSVGVATYTGELFF.

Comments on this clonotype: This may come from a read error, since a much larger clone is one base off. The chain recombines TRBV11-2 with TRBJ2-1; TRBD2 matches at 7 bases. The CDR3 contains 18 residues. Germline V gives CDR1 SGHAT, CDR2 FQNNGV. The CDR3 protein is CASSLEKWAGVSYDEQFF. The DNA of the CDR3 is TGTGCCAGCAGCTTAGAGAAGTGGGCGGGAGTTTCCTACGATGAGCAGTTCTTC.

This clonotype has just a few counts. J is TRBJ1-5 and V is TRBV7-3; D remains unclear. The CDR3 is made up of 17 amino acids. V shed 5 bases and J shed 1 base, with 18 bases lying between them. Germline assignment: CDR1 SGHTA and CDR2 FQGTGA. CDR3 sequence (DNA): TGTGCCAGCAGCAAACTACTCAGAACTGGGAGCAATCAGCCCCAGCATTTT. Translation gives CASSKLLRTGSNQPQHF.

The CDR3 bases are TGTGCCAGCAGCTTAACCCTCTTACACCGCCAAGAGACCCAGTACTTC. Protein: CASSLTLLHRQETQYF. V is TRBV7-3 and J is TRBJ2-5; D call uncertain. This CDR3 comprises 16 residues. CDR1 and CDR2 from the germline V gene are SGHTA and FQGTGA. V shed 0 bases and J shed 1 base, with 12 bases lying between them. The whole variable domain, filled in from reference TRBV7-3 and TRBJ2-5, reads GAGVSQTPSNKVTEKGKYVELRCDPISGHTALYWYRQSLGQGPEFLIYFQGTGAADDSGLPNDRFFAVRPEGSVSTLKIQRTERGDSAVYLCASSLTLLHRQETQYFGPGTRLLVL.

This clonotype has a count of ten or more. The chain recombines TRBV28 with TRBJ2-1, with D possibly being TRBD1 or TRBD2 (5 bases each). Germline CDR1 is MDHEN and CDR2 is SYDVKM. V was shortened by 10 bases and J by 0 bases, with 13 bases between the two germline ends. The CDR3 length is 14 residues. The CDR3 sequence: CATHRDHSYNEQFF. The CDR3 DNA is TGTGCCACACACCGGGACCACTCCTACAATGAGCAGTTCTTC. Together with reference TRBV28 and TRBJ2-1, the CDR3 gives the full variable domain: DVKVTQSSRYLVKRTGEKVFLECVQDMDHENMFWYRQDPGLGLRLIYFSYDVKMKEKGDIPEGYSVSREKKERFSLILESASTNQTSMYLCATHRDHSYNEQFFGPGTRLTVL.

The rearrangement joins TRBV19 to TRBJ1-5, with D unresolved. The CDR3 runs to 14 residues. V lost 6 bases to trimming and J lost 3 bases, with 12 bases between them. From germline, CDR1 is LNHDA and CDR2 SQIVND (reference sequence). CDR3 sequence: CASRSAMYNQPQHF. As DNA, the CDR3 is TGTGCCAGTAGGTCGGCGATGTACAATCAGCCCCAGCATTTT.

The table lists this clonotype with a few counts. The rearrangement joins TRBV7-8 to TRBJ1-5, with D possibly matching TRBD1 (5 bases). Trimming cost V 5 bases and J 7 bases, with 21 bases left between them. CDR1 and CDR2 (germline): SGHVS, FQNEAQ. This CDR3 has 16 amino acids. The CDR3 region has the DNA TGTGCCAGCAGCCAAAGTATACGCGGGGACCGGCAGCCCCAGCATTTT. Encoded protein: CASSQSIRGDRQPQHF.